This T cell receptor beta chain is drawn from a study of Graves' ophthalmopathy and Graves' hyperthyroidism. CDR1 is SNHLY, CDR2 FYNNEI, per germline. The CDR3 consists of 15 residues. Enrollment excluded any patients with other autoimmune diseases, uncontrolled infections, pregnancy or lactation. The authors diagnosed from clinical symptoms, serum thyroxine, TRAb, thyroid ultrasound and orbital computed tomography. Concerning this clonotype itself: Its antigen is as yet unknown. The junction departs from germline at one end; a sequencing error may be responsible.

Findings and caveats of the study: Classification of ophthalmopathy versus stable hyperthyroidism by a 13-signature model yielded approximately 90% sensitivity and around 80% specificity. The model's prediction of ophthalmopathy progression had 65% to 71% sensitivity and roughly 72% specificity.

Amplification of the TCR beta CDR3 regions used RNA transcripts (as template). HTBI-primed first-round RT-PCR preceded second-round multiplex PCR. Each CDR3 protein gets one entry after TCRdb re-called the multiplex PCR reads with MiXCR. The repertoire holds hundreds of thousands of distinct CDR3 sequences, 40% seen once, with 40% to 45% in the top ten. The sequenced sample consisted of peripheral blood. This sequence originates from an adult man with Graves' ophthalmopathy. The rearrangement links TRBV2 to TRBJ1-4, with 9 bases identical to TRBD1. CDR3 residues: CASRALGQGEEKLLF. CDR3 DNA: TGTGCCAGCAGGGCCCTGGGACAGGGTGAAGAAAAACTGCTTTTT.